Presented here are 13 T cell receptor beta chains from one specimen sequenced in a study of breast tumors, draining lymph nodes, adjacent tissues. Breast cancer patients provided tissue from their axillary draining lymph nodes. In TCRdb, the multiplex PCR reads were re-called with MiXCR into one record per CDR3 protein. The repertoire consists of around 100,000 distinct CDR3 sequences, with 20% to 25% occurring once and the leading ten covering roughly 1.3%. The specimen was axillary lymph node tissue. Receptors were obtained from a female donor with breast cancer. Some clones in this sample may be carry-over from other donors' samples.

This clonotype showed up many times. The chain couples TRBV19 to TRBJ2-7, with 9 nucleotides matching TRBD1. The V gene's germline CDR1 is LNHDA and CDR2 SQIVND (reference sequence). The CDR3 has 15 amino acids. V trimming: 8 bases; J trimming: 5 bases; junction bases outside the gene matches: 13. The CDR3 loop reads CASWGPGTGSDEQYF. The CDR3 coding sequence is TGTGCCAGTTGGGGCCCAGGGACAGGGTCTGACGAGCAGTACTTC.

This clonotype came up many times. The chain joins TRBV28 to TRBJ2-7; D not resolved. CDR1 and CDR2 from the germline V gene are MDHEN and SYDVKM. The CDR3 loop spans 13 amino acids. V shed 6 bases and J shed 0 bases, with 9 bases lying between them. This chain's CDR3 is CASRDTISYEQYF. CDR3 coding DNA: TGTGCCAGCAGGGATACTATCTCCTACGAGCAGTACTTC.

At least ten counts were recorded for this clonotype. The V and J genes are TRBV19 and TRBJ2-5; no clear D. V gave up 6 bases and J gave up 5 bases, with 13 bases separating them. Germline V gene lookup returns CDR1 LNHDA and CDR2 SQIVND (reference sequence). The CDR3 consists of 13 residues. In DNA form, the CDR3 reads TGTGCCAGTAGACCCTCTGGGGTTGAGACCCAGTACTTC. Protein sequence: CASRPSGVETQYF.

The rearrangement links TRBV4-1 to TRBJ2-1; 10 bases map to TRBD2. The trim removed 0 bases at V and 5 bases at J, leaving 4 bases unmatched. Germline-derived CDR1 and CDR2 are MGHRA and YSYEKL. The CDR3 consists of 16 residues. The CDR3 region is CASSQDPSGGNNEQFF. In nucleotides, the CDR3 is TGCGCCAGCAGCCAAGATCCTAGCGGGGGTAACAATGAGCAGTTCTTC.

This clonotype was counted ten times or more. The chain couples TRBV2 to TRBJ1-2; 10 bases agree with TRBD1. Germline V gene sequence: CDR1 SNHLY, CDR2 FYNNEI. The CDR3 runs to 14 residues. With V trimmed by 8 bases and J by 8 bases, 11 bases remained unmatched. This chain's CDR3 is CASGRQGAREGYTF. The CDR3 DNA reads TGTGCCAGCGGAAGACAGGGGGCGAGGGAGGGCTACACCTTC. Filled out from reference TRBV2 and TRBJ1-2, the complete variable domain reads EPEVTQTPSHQVTQMGQEVILRCVPISNHLYFYWYRQILGQKVEFLVSFYNNEISEKSEIFDDQFSVERPDGSNFTLKIRSTKLEDSAMYFCASGRQGAREGYTFGSGTRLTVV.

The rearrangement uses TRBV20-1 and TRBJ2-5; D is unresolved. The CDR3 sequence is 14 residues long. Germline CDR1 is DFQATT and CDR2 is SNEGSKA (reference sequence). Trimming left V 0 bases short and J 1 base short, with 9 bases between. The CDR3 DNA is TGCAGTGCTAGAGATCTGCGCAGCCAAGAGACCCAGTACTTC. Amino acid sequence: CSARDLRSQETQYF.

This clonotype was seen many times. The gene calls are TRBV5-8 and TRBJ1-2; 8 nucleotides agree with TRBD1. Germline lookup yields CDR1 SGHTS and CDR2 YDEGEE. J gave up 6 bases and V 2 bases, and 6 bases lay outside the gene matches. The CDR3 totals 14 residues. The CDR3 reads CASSLNRGRDGYTF. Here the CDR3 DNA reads TGTGCCAGCAGCTTAAACAGGGGGAGGGATGGCTACACCTTC.

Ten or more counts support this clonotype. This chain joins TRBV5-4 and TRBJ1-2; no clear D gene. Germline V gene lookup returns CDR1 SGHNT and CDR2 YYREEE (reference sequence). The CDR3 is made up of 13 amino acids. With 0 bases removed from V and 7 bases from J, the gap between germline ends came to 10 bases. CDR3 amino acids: CASSLVAGSGYTF. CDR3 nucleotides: TGTGCCAGCAGCTTGGTGGCCGGGTCTGGCTACACCTTC. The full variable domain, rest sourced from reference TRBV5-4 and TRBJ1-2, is ETGVTQSPTHLIKTRGQQVTLRCSSQSGHNTVSWYQQALGQGPQFIFQYYREEENGRGNFPPRFSGLQFPNYSSELNVNALELDDSALYLCASSLVAGSGYTFGSGTRLTVV.

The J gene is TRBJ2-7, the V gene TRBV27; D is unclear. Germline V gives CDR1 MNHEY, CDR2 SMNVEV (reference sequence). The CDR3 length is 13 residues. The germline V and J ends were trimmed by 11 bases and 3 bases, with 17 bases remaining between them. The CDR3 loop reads CAGIARRDYEQYF. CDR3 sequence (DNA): TGTGCCGGGATAGCCCGACGTGACTACGAGCAGTACTTC.

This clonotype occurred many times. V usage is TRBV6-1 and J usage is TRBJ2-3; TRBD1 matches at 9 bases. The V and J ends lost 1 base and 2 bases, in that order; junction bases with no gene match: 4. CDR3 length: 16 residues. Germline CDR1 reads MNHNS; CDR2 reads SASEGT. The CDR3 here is CASSEGTGAHTDTQYF. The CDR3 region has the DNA TGTGCCAGCAGTGAAGGGACAGGGGCACACACAGATACGCAGTATTTT.

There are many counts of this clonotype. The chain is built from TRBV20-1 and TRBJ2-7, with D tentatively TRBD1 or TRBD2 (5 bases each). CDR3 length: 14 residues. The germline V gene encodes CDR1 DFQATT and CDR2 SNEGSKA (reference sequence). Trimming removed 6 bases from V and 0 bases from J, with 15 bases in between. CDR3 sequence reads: CSAARDRSSYEQYF. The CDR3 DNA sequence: TGCAGTGCCGCACGGGACCGTAGCTCCTACGAGCAGTACTTC.

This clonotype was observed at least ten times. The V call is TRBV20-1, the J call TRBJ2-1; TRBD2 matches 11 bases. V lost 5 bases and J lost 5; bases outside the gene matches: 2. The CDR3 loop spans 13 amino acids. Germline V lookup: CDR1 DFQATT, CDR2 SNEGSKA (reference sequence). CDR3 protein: CSALSGRDNEQFF. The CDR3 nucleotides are TGCAGTGCTCTTAGCGGGAGGGACAATGAGCAGTTCTTC.

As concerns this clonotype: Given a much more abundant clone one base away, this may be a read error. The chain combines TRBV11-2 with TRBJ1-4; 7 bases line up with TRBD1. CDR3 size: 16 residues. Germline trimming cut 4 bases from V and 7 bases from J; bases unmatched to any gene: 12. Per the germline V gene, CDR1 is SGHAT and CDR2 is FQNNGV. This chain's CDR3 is CASSYLSGTDSEKLFF. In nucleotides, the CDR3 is TGTGCCAGCAGCTACCTCTCTGGGACAGATAGTGAAAAACTGTTTTTT.